These 6 T cell receptor beta chains were all obtained from the same sample, sequenced in a study of beta chain features in type 1 diabetes. Investigators reverse transcribed all isolated RNA, so they sequenced expressed TCRB transcripts. Profiled with immunoSEQ multiplex PCR; TCRdb holds only in-frame clones, not every one. The sample lists about 240,000 clones, 25% to 30% occurring once. The sample consisted of central memory CD4+ T cells from blood. These receptors were obtained from a man aged 30 to 39 in good health.

This clone has only a few counts. V and J are TRBV27 and TRBJ1-5; 7 bases agree with TRBD1. V lost 5 bases and J lost 4; bases outside the gene matches: 8. This CDR3 has 15 amino acids. The V gene's germline CDR1 is MNHEY and CDR2 SMNVEV (reference sequence). CDR3 bases: TGTGCCAGCAGTCCCGAGGGACAGATTAATCAGCCCCAGCATTTT. Protein product: CASSPEGQINQPQHF.

The sample holds a few counts of this clone. V and J are TRBV29-1 and TRBJ1-4; D remains unclear. The germline CDR1 and CDR2 sequences are SQVTM and ANQGSEA. This CDR3 region has 13 residues. Trimming stripped 2 bases from V and 8 bases from J, with 12 bases between. The CDR3 DNA reads as TGCAGCGTTGAATCTGGGATTGGGGAAAAACTGTTTTTT. Encoded protein: CSVESGIGEKLFF. Full variable domain (rest looked up from reference TRBV29-1 and TRBJ1-4): SAVISQKPSRDICQRGTSLTIQCQVDSQVTMMFWYRQQPGQSLTLIATANQGSEATYESGFVIDKFPISRPNLTFSTLTVSNMSPEDSSIYLCSVESGIGEKLFFGSGTQLSVL.

This chain joins TRBV5-1 and TRBJ2-1; either TRBD1 or TRBD2 may fit D (5 bases each). Germline-derived CDR1 and CDR2 are SGHRS and YFSETQ. With 2 bases removed from V and 9 bases from J, the gap between germline ends came to 21 bases. The length of the CDR3 is 16 residues. The CDR3 protein is CASSLGTLGGLFEQFF. Here the CDR3 DNA reads TGCGCCAGCAGCTTAGGGACGCTCGGCGGGTTATTTGAGCAGTTCTTC.

This clone was detected a few times. In DNA, the CDR3 is TGTGCCATCGGAACGGACTCCTACGAGCAGTACTTC. It codes for CAIGTDSYEQYF. The chain couples TRBV10-3 to TRBJ2-7, with D hard to call. Germline-derived CDR1 and CDR2 are ENHRY and SYGVKD. The V end lost 8 bases, the J end lost 0 bases, and 8 bases lay between the germline ends. This CDR3 has 12 amino acids.

V and J are TRBV6-5 and TRBJ1-2; D remains unclear. With 2 bases removed from V and 3 bases from J, the gap between germline ends came to 7 bases. In germline, CDR1 is MNHEY, CDR2 SVGAGI. CDR3 length equals 13 residues. The DNA of the CDR3 is TGTGCCAGCAGTTACGGCGGGCACTATGGCTACACCTTC. It codes for CASSYGGHYGYTF.

This chain links TRBV19 with TRBJ2-1; 13 bases are a match to TRBD2. Trimming at V came to 2 bases and at J to 13 bases, leaving 8 bases not matched to a gene. The CDR3 runs 15 residues. The V gene's germline CDR1 is LNHDA and CDR2 SQIVND (reference sequence). The CDR3 DNA follows: TGTGCCAGTAGTATATTTGGGACTAGCGGGAACGAACAGTTCTTC. It is translated as CASSIFGTSGNEQFF.